This TCR beta chain is from a study of shared clonotypes between healthy human individuals. Some clones are missing from TCRdb's copy, which holds only in-frame ones; the method was immunoSEQ multiplex PCR. In the table there are approximately 530,000 clones, 95% to 97% of which are singletons. V shed 1 base and J shed 2 bases, with 6 bases lying between them. There are 13 residues in the CDR3. Germline values: CDR1 LNHNV, CDR2 YYDKDF (reference sequence). The chain links TRBV15 to TRBJ2-7; no clear D. Source material: naive CD4+ T cells sorted from blood. The sample's subset: CD45RA+ positively selected. The receptor's source is a woman aged 25 to 45 in good health. For the CDR3, the DNA is TGTGCCACCAGCAGAGGTCATACCTACGAGCAGTACTTC. It codes for CATSRGHTYEQYF.